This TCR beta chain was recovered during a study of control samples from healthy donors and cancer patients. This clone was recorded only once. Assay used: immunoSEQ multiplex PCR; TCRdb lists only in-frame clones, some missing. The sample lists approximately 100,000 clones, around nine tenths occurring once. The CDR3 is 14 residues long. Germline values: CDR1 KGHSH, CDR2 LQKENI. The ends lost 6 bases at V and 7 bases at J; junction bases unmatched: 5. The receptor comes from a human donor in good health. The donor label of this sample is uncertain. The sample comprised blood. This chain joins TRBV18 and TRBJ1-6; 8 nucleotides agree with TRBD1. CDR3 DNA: TGTGCCAGCTCGCAGGACAGGGACAATTCACCCCTCCACTTT. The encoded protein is CASSQDRDNSPLHF.